What follows describes a single TCR beta chain. Trimming removed 3 bases at V and 1 base at J, with 10 bases between. Germline CDR1 and CDR2: SGHNT and YYREEE (reference sequence). The CDR3 consists of 14 residues. The study ran its PCR with 60 Vbeta and 13 Jbeta primers. Sequenced by immunoSEQ multiplex PCR; TCRdb stores in-frame clones only, minus some. The sample includes about 110,000 clones, around 86% seen only once; the top ten take roughly 6.9%. The data are from a study of cytomegalovirus exposure and HLA in healthy donors. The chain couples TRBV5-4 to TRBJ1-1; D unclear. The sample was PBMCs. This receptor was taken from a young man in good health and CMV-seropositive. The CDR3 protein is CASSYAGKNTEAFF. For the CDR3, the DNA is TGTGCCAGCAGCTACGCGGGAAAGAACACTGAAGCTTTCTTT.